A single TCR beta chain is shown here with its context. In the same sample, other DNA sequences code for this CDR3. Expressed TCRB transcripts were sequenced, since all the RNA that had been isolated was reverse transcribed. Generated by immunoSEQ multiplex PCR, the TCRdb table keeps only in-frame clones and is missing some. Here the sample spans around 400,000 clones, over 13% being singletons. These data come from a study of beta chain features in type 1 diabetes. The ends lost 2 bases at V and 4 bases at J; junction bases unmatched: 2. Germline V gene lookup returns CDR1 SGDLS and CDR2 YYNGEE. The CDR3 consists of 13 residues.

J is TRBJ1-1 and V is TRBV9; 7 bases are a match to TRBD1. The receptor comes from a woman between 18 and 30 years old in good health. Sequenced: naive CD4+ T cells from blood. CDR3 DNA: TGTGCCAGCAGCGTCGACAGGGTCACTGAAGCTTTCTTT. Amino acid sequence: CASSVDRVTEAFF.